This is a list of T cell receptor beta chains from one sample in a study of blood T cells in healthy people across ages. One entry per CDR3 protein results from TCRdb running MiXCR on the 5' RACE reads. The top ten clones hold approximately 4% of a sample with 1.5 million to 1.9 million distinct CDR3 sequences, roughly 43% of them seen once. The sample consisted of blood. The receptor set was obtained from a woman in her late teens or twenties in good health. Each CDR3 is given with its conserved first and last residue. The D gene is left open where the match is weak. The size entry is marked missing in some rows and otherwise reads once, few, many or a size class.

J: TRBJ2-1; size: once; V: TRBV4-1; D: -; DNA: TGCGCCAGCAGCCAAGATCCGGCGGGTGAGCAGTTCTTC; CDR3: CASSQDPAGEQFF
J: TRBJ1-2; size: -; V: TRBV6-2/TRBV6-3; D: -; DNA: TGTGCCAGCAGTGTGACAGATCGCTATGGCTACACCTTC; CDR3: CASSVTDRYGYTF
J: TRBJ1-5; size: few; V: TRBV15; D: -; DNA: TGTGCCACCAGCAGAGATGTTACTTTTTATAGGAGTCGTAAACAGCCCCAGCATTTT; CDR3: CATSRDVTFYRSRKQPQHF
J: TRBJ2-1; size: -; V: TRBV20-1; D: TRBD2; DNA: TGCAGTGCGCTCCTAGGGACTAGTCGTTACAATGAGCAGTTCTTC; CDR3: CSALLGTSRYNEQFF
J: TRBJ2-7; size: -; V: TRBV12-3/TRBV12-4; D: -; DNA: TGTGCCAGCAGTTTCACAGGGCCCTCTTCCTACGAGCAGTACTTC; CDR3: CASSFTGPSSYEQYF
J: TRBJ1-1; size: few; V: TRBV20-1; D: -; DNA: TGCAGTGCTCAAGGGACCGTACCAAACACTGAAGCTTTCTTT; CDR3: CSAQGTVPNTEAFF
J: TRBJ1-2; size: -; V: TRBV4-2; D: -; DNA: TGTGCCAGCAGCCAAATCTTCCGGGAGGACTATGGCTACACCTTC; CDR3: CASSQIFREDYGYTF
J: TRBJ2-3; size: -; V: TRBV4-1; D: -; DNA: TGCGCCAGCAGCGTGTGGACAGCAGATACGCAGTATTTT; CDR3: CASSVWTADTQYF
J: TRBJ1-1; size: many; V: TRBV5-1; D: -; DNA: TGCGCCAGCAGCTTAGACAGCTGGAACACTGAAGCTTTCTTT; CDR3: CASSLDSWNTEAFF
J: TRBJ1-6; size: -; V: TRBV20-1; D: -; DNA: TGCAGTGCTAGAGTAGGGTCCTATAATTCACCCCTCCACTTT; CDR3: CSARVGSYNSPLHF
J: TRBJ1-4; size: -; V: TRBV2; D: -; DNA: TGTGCCAGCAGATGGGGGACTCTGGAGGAAAAACTGTTTTTT; CDR3: CASRWGTLEEKLFF
J: TRBJ1-5; size: -; V: TRBV15; D: -; DNA: TGTGCCACCACCAGGGACCGGGTGAATCAGCCCCAGCATTTT; CDR3: CATTRDRVNQPQHF
J: TRBJ2-3; size: -; V: TRBV5-5; D: -; DNA: TGTGCCAGCAGTGGGGTGACGAGGGGACTTGCGATTGATACGCAGTATTTT; CDR3: CASSGVTRGLAIDTQYF
J: TRBJ1-1; size: once; V: TRBV4-3; D: TRBD1; DNA: TGCGCCTGCAGCCATTCCGACAGGGAGGCTGAAGCTTTCTTT; CDR3: CACSHSDREAEAFF
J: TRBJ2-1; size: once; V: TRBV20-1; D: -; DNA: TGCAGTGGTGCAAAGCGGTTCGTGTCAGAGACCCAGTTCTTC; CDR3: CSGAKRFVSETQFF
J: TRBJ1-6; size: -; V: TRBV20-1; D: -; DNA: TGCAGTGCTAAACCTGACGTGACCCTCCACTTT; CDR3: CSAKPDVTLHF
J: TRBJ2-7; size: -; V: TRBV28; D: -; DNA: TGTGCCAGCAGTTTAAACTACGAGGAGCAGTACTTC; CDR3: CASSLNYEEQYF
J: TRBJ2-1; size: -; V: TRBV3-1; D: -; DNA: TGTGCCAGCGGTGCCCGGGCCCAGCCCCATGAGCAGTTCTTC; CDR3: CASGARAQPHEQFF
J: TRBJ2-1; size: few; V: TRBV11-2; D: -; DNA: TGTGCCAGCAGCTTCAGGGCGGGAAGCTCCTACAATGAGCAGTTCTTC; CDR3: CASSFRAGSSYNEQFF
J: TRBJ2-7; size: few; V: TRBV20-1; D: TRBD2; DNA: TGCAGTTCCCAATCCGGGGGGACTAGCGGGAGCTACGAGCAGTACTTC; CDR3: CSSQSGGTSGSYEQYF
J: TRBJ2-7; size: -; V: TRBV7-2; D: -; DNA: TGTGCCAGCGGCGCTCAGAGTCGGACCAGAGGTGGCGAGCAGTACTTC; CDR3: CASGAQSRTRGGEQYF
J: TRBJ2-2; size: once; V: TRBV15; D: TRBD1; DNA: TGTGCCACCAGCAGACTCGGGACAGGGAACACCGGGGAGCTGTTTTTT; CDR3: CATSRLGTGNTGELFF
J: TRBJ1-2; size: -; V: TRBV11-2; D: -; DNA: TGTGCCAGCAGCGCAGACACAATACAGGGTTTCTATGGCTACACCTTC; CDR3: CASSADTIQGFYGYTF
J: TRBJ1-2; size: -; V: TRBV27; D: TRBD1; DNA: TGTGCCAGCAGTATCGGACAGGGGCATTGCTATGGCTACACCTTC; CDR3: CASSIGQGHCYGYTF
J: TRBJ2-3; size: -; V: TRBV28; D: -; DNA: TGTGCCAGCAGATGGACGGGAAGGAGCACAGATACGCAGTATTTT; CDR3: CASRWTGRSTDTQYF
J: TRBJ1-2; size: -; V: TRBV6-5; D: TRBD1; DNA: TGTGCCAGTCAACCATACCGGACAGGGAACTATGGCTACACCTTC; CDR3: CASQPYRTGNYGYTF
J: TRBJ1-4; size: -; V: TRBV7-9; D: -; DNA: TGTGCCAGCAGCTCCGGGGGGACCTCTAATGAAAAACTGTTTTTT; CDR3: CASSSGGTSNEKLFF
J: TRBJ2-1; size: few; V: TRBV5-1; D: -; DNA: TGCGCCAGCAGCTTAAGGAGTTCCGCCAATGAGCAGTTCTTC; CDR3: CASSLRSSANEQFF
J: TRBJ2-1; size: few; V: TRBV12-3/TRBV12-4; D: TRBD1; DNA: TGTGCCAGCAGACACAGGGGCAATGAGCAGTTCTTC; CDR3: CASRHRGNEQFF
J: TRBJ1-1; size: -; V: TRBV25-1; D: TRBD1; DNA: TGTGCCAGCAACAGGGGCTCGGGTCAAGCTTTCTTT; CDR3: CASNRGSGQAFF
J: TRBJ2-7; size: -; V: TRBV7-2; D: -; DNA: TGTGCCAGCAGCTTACCCGCAGGGACCAATGAGCAGTACTTC; CDR3: CASSLPAGTNEQYF
J: TRBJ2-3; size: -; V: TRBV6-6; D: -; DNA: TGTGCCAGCAGTACGGACCCCCGAAGAGCGCAGTATTTT; CDR3: CASSTDPRRAQYF
J: TRBJ1-6; size: -; V: TRBV4-1; D: -; DNA: TGCGCCAGCAGCCAAGATGGGACAATCTTCCACTTT; CDR3: CASSQDGTIFHF